The clone carrying this T cell receptor (beta chain) has ten or more counts. Its antigen is unidentified. An equimolar mix of two oligonucleotides served as the beta constant-region primer for TRBC1 and TRBC2. The ligated cDNA underwent four PCR rounds using SP2 and nested alpha and beta constant-region primers. TCRdb analysed the UMI-ligation and nested PCR reads with MiXCR anew, one entry per CDR3 protein. The sample lists 120,000 to 150,000 distinct CDR3 sequences; 15% to 25% were seen once. The CDR3 totals 15 residues. Germline-derived CDR1 and CDR2 are DFQATT and SNEGSKA (reference sequence). V dropped 0 bases and J dropped 4 bases, with 15 bases sitting between them. The data were obtained in a study of naive and memory T cell subsets. The study, taken as a whole, reports: Possibly reflecting memory cells re-expressing CD45RA, a few larger clonotypes occurred in naive repertoires, especially CD8.

The chain has TRBV20-1 and TRBJ2-5, with D perhaps being TRBD1 or TRBD2 (5 bases each). This receptor was identified in a human donor in good health. The sample was naive CD8+ T cells from blood. The CDR3 DNA sequence: TGCAGTGCTAGAGACTACCGACATGGGGGAGAGACCCAGTACTTC. This translates into CSARDYRHGGETQYF.